This TCR beta chain was sequenced in a study of Ad26.COV2.S vaccination and SARS-CoV-2 variants. Here immunoSEQ multiplex PCR was the method, and the copy in TCRdb shows in-frame clones only, minus some. The data show some 340,000 clones, about 86% seen once. V shed 5 bases and J shed 6 bases, with 19 bases lying between them. CDR1 LNHDA and CDR2 SQIVND come from the germline V gene (reference sequence). The CDR3 runs 15 residues. Regarding treatment: 19 received Ad26.COV2.S at low or high dose, single or two shots; 5 received placebo; per-sample allocation not given. The investigators took samples on day 63 after the first vaccine or placebo injection. SARS-CoV-2 spike from the Wuhan strain was encoded by the vaccine, an Ad26 vector.

The material was peripheral blood, obtained in a trial of Ad26.COV2.S vaccine versus placebo. The V call is TRBV19, the J call TRBJ1-1; D is unresolved. The clonotype originates from a person between 18 and 65 years old who received the Ad26.COV2.S COVID-19 vaccine or a placebo. CDR3 sequence reads: CASSSDSRATAEAFF. In nucleotides, the CDR3 is TGTGCCAGTAGTTCCGACTCTCGAGCTACGGCTGAAGCTTTCTTT. The whole variable domain, remainder taken from reference TRBV19 and TRBJ1-1, is DGGITQSPKYLFRKEGQNVTLSCEQNLNHDAMYWYRQDPGQGLRLIYYSQIVNDFQKGDIAEGYSVSREKKESFPLTVTSAQKNPTAFYLCASSSDSRATAEAFFGQGTRLTVV.